These T cell receptor beta chains were read from a single sample in a study of CD8+CD57+ T cells in acquired aplastic anemia. TCRdb fed the reads into MiXCR, producing one record per CDR3 protein. The profile shows about half a million distinct CDR3 sequences, about a third of them singletons. Specimen: sorted CD4+, CD8+, or CD8+CD57+ T cells (not recorded which) from PBMCs. These receptors were collected from a human donor with aplastic anemia. The CDR3 runs from the conserved cysteine through the conserved F or W. Fields, in order: D gene, V gene, clone size, J gene, CDR3 protein, CDR3 DNA. The D gene is left open where the match is weak. A row's size may be missing; if present it is once, few, many or a size class.

D gene: NA
V gene: TRBV11-3
clone size: NA
J gene: TRBJ2-1
CDR3 protein: CASSLEPLHNEQFF
CDR3 DNA: TGTGCCAGCAGCTTAGAACCCCTACACAATGAGCAGTTCTTC

D gene: NA
V gene: TRBV20-1
clone size: NA
J gene: TRBJ1-5
CDR3 protein: CSARARQGNQPQHF
CDR3 DNA: TGCAGTGCTAGAGCCCGCCAAGGGAATCAGCCCCAGCATTTT

D gene: NA
V gene: TRBV11-2
clone size: NA
J gene: TRBJ1-2
CDR3 protein: CASSTLGSGLFYGYTF
CDR3 DNA: TGTGCCAGCTCGACCCTAGGTTCCGGCCTCTTCTATGGCTACACCTTC

D gene: TRBD2
V gene: TRBV20-1
clone size: NA
J gene: TRBJ2-1
CDR3 protein: CSAVGLADNEQFF
CDR3 DNA: TGCAGTGCCGTGGGACTAGCTGACAATGAGCAGTTCTTC

D gene: TRBD1
V gene: TRBV10-3
clone size: many
J gene: TRBJ1-2
CDR3 protein: CAISVGQGDDRYGYTF
CDR3 DNA: TGTGCCATCAGTGTGGGACAGGGGGACGATCGCTATGGCTACACCTTC

D gene: NA
V gene: TRBV7-9
clone size: many
J gene: TRBJ1-2
CDR3 protein: CASSPQGGSKGSYGYTF
CDR3 DNA: TGTGCCAGCAGCCCCCAGGGTGGGAGTAAGGGAAGCTATGGCTACACCTTC

D gene: TRBD1
V gene: TRBV29-1
clone size: many
J gene: TRBJ2-1
CDR3 protein: CSARNRGDEQFF
CDR3 DNA: TGCAGCGCTAGAAACAGGGGGGATGAGCAGTTCTTC

D gene: NA
V gene: TRBV2
clone size: NA
J gene: TRBJ2-3
CDR3 protein: CASSVGVPTDTQYF
CDR3 DNA: TGTGCCAGCAGTGTCGGTGTTCCCACAGATACGCAGTATTTT

D gene: TRBD1
V gene: TRBV19
clone size: many
J gene: TRBJ2-7
CDR3 protein: CASSAGTGPYEQYF
CDR3 DNA: TGTGCCAGTAGTGCCGGGACAGGACCCTACGAGCAGTACTTC

D gene: TRBD2
V gene: TRBV15
clone size: many
J gene: TRBJ2-7
CDR3 protein: CATSEAGGEQYF
CDR3 DNA: TGTGCCACCAGCGAAGCGGGAGGAGAGCAGTACTTC

D gene: NA
V gene: TRBV6-5
clone size: NA
J gene: TRBJ2-7
CDR3 protein: CASSYYNRDKTREQYF
CDR3 DNA: TGTGCCAGCAGTTACTATAACCGGGACAAGACGCGCGAGCAGTACTTC

D gene: TRBD1
V gene: TRBV12-3/TRBV12-4
clone size: few
J gene: TRBJ1-3
CDR3 protein: CASSSRTGRDTIYF
CDR3 DNA: TGTGCCAGCAGTTCCCGGACAGGCCGGGACACCATATATTTT

D gene: NA
V gene: TRBV10-3
clone size: many
J gene: TRBJ2-2
CDR3 protein: CAISESTGPGELFF
CDR3 DNA: TGTGCCATCAGTGAGTCGACAGGCCCCGGGGAGCTGTTTTTT

D gene: NA
V gene: TRBV29-1
clone size: once
J gene: TRBJ1-1
CDR3 protein: CSEGLTEAFF
CDR3 DNA: TGCAGCGAGGGACTGACTGAAGCTTTCTTT

D gene: NA
V gene: TRBV14
clone size: NA
J gene: TRBJ1-3
CDR3 protein: CASSQVFGSAISGDTIYF
CDR3 DNA: TGTGCCAGCAGCCAAGTCTTTGGTTCTGCCATCTCTGGAGACACCATATATTTT

D gene: NA
V gene: TRBV5-1
clone size: many
J gene: TRBJ1-6
CDR3 protein: CASSSGGLNPAKSPLHF
CDR3 DNA: TGCGCCAGCAGCTCGGGGGGGCTCAACCCGGCCAAGTCACCCCTCCACTTT

D gene: TRBD1
V gene: TRBV5-1
clone size: few
J gene: TRBJ2-7
CDR3 protein: CASSLGGTGGYEQYF
CDR3 DNA: TGCGCCAGCAGCTTGGGCGGGACAGGGGGCTACGAGCAGTACTTC

D gene: TRBD1
V gene: TRBV5-1
clone size: once
J gene: TRBJ1-4
CDR3 protein: CASSLGDRGQLKPFF
CDR3 DNA: TGCGCCAGCAGCTTGGGGGACAGGGGGCAGCTCAAACCGTTTTTT

D gene: TRBD1
V gene: TRBV20-1
clone size: NA
J gene: TRBJ1-1
CDR3 protein: CSARKGTAANTEAFF
CDR3 DNA: TGCAGTGCTAGAAAAGGGACAGCCGCGAACACTGAAGCTTTCTTT

D gene: NA
V gene: TRBV10-3
clone size: many
J gene: TRBJ1-1
CDR3 protein: CAISEYSDTEAFF
CDR3 DNA: TGTGCCATCAGTGAGTACTCCGACACTGAAGCTTTCTTT

D gene: NA
V gene: TRBV29-1
clone size: many
J gene: TRBJ2-3
CDR3 protein: CSVRREPKKADTQYF
CDR3 DNA: TGCAGCGTGAGGAGGGAGCCTAAAAAGGCGGATACGCAGTATTTT

D gene: NA
V gene: TRBV20-1
clone size: many
J gene: TRBJ1-2
CDR3 protein: CSARDPEQGGYTF
CDR3 DNA: TGCAGTGCTAGAGACCCGGAACAGGGCGGCTACACCTTC

D gene: NA
V gene: TRBV27
clone size: NA
J gene: TRBJ1-2
CDR3 protein: CASTVSASANYGYTF
CDR3 DNA: TGTGCCAGCACAGTGTCGGCCAGCGCTAACTATGGCTACACCTTC

D gene: TRBD1
V gene: TRBV5-1
clone size: NA
J gene: TRBJ1-2
CDR3 protein: CASSRTGEFYGHTF
CDR3 DNA: TGCGCCAGCAGCAGAACAGGGGAGTTCTATGGCCACACCTTC

D gene: NA
V gene: TRBV3-1
clone size: few
J gene: TRBJ1-2
CDR3 protein: CASSQVQYYGYTF
CDR3 DNA: TGTGCCAGCAGCCAAGTGCAGTACTATGGCTACACCTTC

D gene: NA
V gene: TRBV2
clone size: NA
J gene: TRBJ1-1
CDR3 protein: CASSDSSTNTEAFF
CDR3 DNA: TGTGCCAGCAGTGATTCCTCGACGAACACTGAAGCTTTCTTT

D gene: TRBD1
V gene: TRBV7-2
clone size: NA
J gene: TRBJ1-3
CDR3 protein: CASSLVGQSGNTVYF
CDR3 DNA: TGTGCCAGCAGCTTGGTGGGACAGTCTGGAAACACCGTATATTTT

D gene: NA
V gene: TRBV10-3
clone size: few
J gene: TRBJ1-3
CDR3 protein: CASSRGQGLVPKGNTIYF
CDR3 DNA: TGTGCCAGCAGTCGTGGGCAGGGGTTGGTCCCGAAAGGAAACACCATATATTTT

D gene: NA
V gene: TRBV25-1
clone size: NA
J gene: TRBJ1-5
CDR3 protein: CASSPPGGHSNQPQHF
CDR3 DNA: TGTGCCAGCTCACCACCTGGAGGGCATAGCAATCAGCCCCAGCATTTT

D gene: NA
V gene: TRBV6-1
clone size: few
J gene: TRBJ1-1
CDR3 protein: CASQRRGLEAFF
CDR3 DNA: TGTGCCAGCCAGCGCAGGGGTTTGGAAGCTTTCTTT

D gene: NA
V gene: TRBV18
clone size: NA
J gene: TRBJ2-1
CDR3 protein: CASSPTTQVGEQFF
CDR3 DNA: TGTGCCAGCTCACCGACGACTCAAGTGGGGGAGCAGTTCTTC

D gene: NA
V gene: TRBV7-2
clone size: NA
J gene: TRBJ1-1
CDR3 protein: CASSQLGLDTEAFF
CDR3 DNA: TGTGCCAGCAGCCAACTCGGGCTCGACACTGAAGCTTTCTTT

D gene: NA
V gene: TRBV4-2
clone size: NA
J gene: TRBJ2-7
CDR3 protein: CASSQPTQGYEQYF
CDR3 DNA: TGTGCCAGCAGCCAACCTACTCAGGGCTACGAGCAGTACTTC

D gene: NA
V gene: TRBV5-4
clone size: many
J gene: TRBJ1-2
CDR3 protein: CASSLAGDAYGYTF
CDR3 DNA: TGTGCCAGCAGCTTGGCAGGGGATGCTTATGGCTACACCTTC

D gene: TRBD2
V gene: TRBV7-8
clone size: few
J gene: TRBJ2-5
CDR3 protein: CAGWASGGQETQYF
CDR3 DNA: TGTGCCGGCTGGGCTAGCGGGGGACAAGAGACCCAGTACTTC

D gene: NA
V gene: TRBV14
clone size: few
J gene: TRBJ2-7
CDR3 protein: CASSASGPYEQYF
CDR3 DNA: TGTGCCAGCAGCGCCTCGGGGCCCTACGAGCAGTACTTC

D gene: NA
V gene: TRBV14
clone size: NA
J gene: TRBJ2-2
CDR3 protein: CASSQTPGAAGELFF
CDR3 DNA: TGTGCCAGCAGCCAAACTCCGGGGGCTGCCGGGGAGCTGTTTTTT

D gene: NA
V gene: TRBV20-1
clone size: many
J gene: TRBJ2-7
CDR3 protein: CSARAQEGPYEQYF
CDR3 DNA: TGCAGTGCTAGAGCTCAGGAGGGCCCCTACGAGCAGTACTTC

D gene: TRBD1
V gene: TRBV29-1
clone size: NA
J gene: TRBJ1-1
CDR3 protein: CSGAGQANTEAFF
CDR3 DNA: TGCAGCGGCGCTGGACAGGCGAACACTGAAGCTTTCTTT